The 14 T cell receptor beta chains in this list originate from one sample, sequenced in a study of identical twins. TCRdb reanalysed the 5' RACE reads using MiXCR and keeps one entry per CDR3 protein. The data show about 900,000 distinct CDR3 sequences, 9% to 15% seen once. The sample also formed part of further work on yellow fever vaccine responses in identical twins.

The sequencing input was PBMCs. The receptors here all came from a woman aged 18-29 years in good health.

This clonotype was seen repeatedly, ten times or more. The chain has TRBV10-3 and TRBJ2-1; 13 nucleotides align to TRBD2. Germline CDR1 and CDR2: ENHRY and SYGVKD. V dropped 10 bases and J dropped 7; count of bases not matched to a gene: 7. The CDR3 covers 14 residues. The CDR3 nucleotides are TGTGCCACCACCGGGACTAGCGGGATGAATGAGCAGTTCTTC. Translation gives CATTGTSGMNEQFF.

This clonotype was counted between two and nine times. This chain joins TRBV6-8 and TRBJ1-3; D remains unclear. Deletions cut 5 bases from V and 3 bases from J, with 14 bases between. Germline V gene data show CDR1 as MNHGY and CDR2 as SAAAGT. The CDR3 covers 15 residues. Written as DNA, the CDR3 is TGTGCCAGCAGTAAACTTGGGGTTTTTGGAAACACCATATATTTT. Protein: CASSKLGVFGNTIYF.

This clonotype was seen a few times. In nucleotides, the CDR3 is TGTGCCAGCAGCTTGGGGACTAGCGGGAGAGAAGAGACCCAGTACTTC. This codes for CASSLGTSGREETQYF. This chain connects TRBV5-6 to TRBJ2-5; TRBD2 aligns across 13 bases. Trimming removed 0 bases from V and 3 bases from J; junction bases left unmatched: 2. This CDR3 is 16 amino acids long. The germline V gene has CDR1 SGHDT and CDR2 YYEEEE.

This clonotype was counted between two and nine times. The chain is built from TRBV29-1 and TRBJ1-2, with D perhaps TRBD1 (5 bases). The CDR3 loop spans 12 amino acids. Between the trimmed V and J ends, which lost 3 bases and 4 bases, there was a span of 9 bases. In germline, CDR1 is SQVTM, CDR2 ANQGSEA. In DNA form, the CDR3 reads TGCAGCGTTGATTTGGGGGGCTATGGCTACACCTTC. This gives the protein CSVDLGGYGYTF.

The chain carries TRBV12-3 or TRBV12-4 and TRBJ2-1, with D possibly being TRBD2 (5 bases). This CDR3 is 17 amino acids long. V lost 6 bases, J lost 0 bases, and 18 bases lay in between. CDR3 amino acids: CASSPPFERNSYNEQFF. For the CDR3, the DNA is TGTGCCAGCAGCCCGCCGTTCGAGCGGAACTCCTACAATGAGCAGTTCTTC.

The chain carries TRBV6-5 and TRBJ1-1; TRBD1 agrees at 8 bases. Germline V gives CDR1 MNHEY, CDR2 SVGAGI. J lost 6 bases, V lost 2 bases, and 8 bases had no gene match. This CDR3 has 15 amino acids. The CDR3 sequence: CASSYRDRSIAEAFF. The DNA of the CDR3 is TGTGCCAGCAGTTACCGGGACAGGAGCATAGCTGAAGCTTTCTTT.

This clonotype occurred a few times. Written as DNA, the CDR3 is TGTGCCAGCAGTGTTTGGGGCGAGCAGTTCTTC. It translates to CASSVWGEQFF. The genes are TRBV2 and TRBJ2-1, with D maybe TRBD1 (5 bases). V lost 4 bases and J lost 10, with 8 bases in between. CDR3 length: 11 amino acids. The germline V gene encodes CDR1 SNHLY and CDR2 FYNNEI.

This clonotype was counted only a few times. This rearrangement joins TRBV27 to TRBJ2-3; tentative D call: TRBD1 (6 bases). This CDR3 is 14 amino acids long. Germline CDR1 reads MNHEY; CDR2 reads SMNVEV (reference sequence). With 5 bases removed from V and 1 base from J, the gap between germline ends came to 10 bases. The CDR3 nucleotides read TGTGCCAGCAGTATGGACAGAGGCACAGATACGCAGTATTTT. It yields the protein CASSMDRGTDTQYF.

CDR3 in amino acids: CATSRTTGNTEAFF. Written as DNA, the CDR3 is TGTGCCACCAGCAGAACGACGGGGAACACTGAAGCTTTCTTT. The V call is TRBV15, the J call TRBJ1-1; D remains unclear. The CDR3 loop spans 14 amino acids. V was cut by 2 bases and J by 1 base, with 8 bases left in between. Germline assignment: CDR1 LNHNV and CDR2 YYDKDF (reference sequence).

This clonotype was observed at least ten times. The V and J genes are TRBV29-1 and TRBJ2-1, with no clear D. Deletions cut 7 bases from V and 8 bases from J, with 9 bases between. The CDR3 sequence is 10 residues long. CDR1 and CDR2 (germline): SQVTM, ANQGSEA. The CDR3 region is CSAVGYEQFF. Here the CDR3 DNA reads TGCAGCGCCGTGGGCTATGAGCAGTTCTTC.

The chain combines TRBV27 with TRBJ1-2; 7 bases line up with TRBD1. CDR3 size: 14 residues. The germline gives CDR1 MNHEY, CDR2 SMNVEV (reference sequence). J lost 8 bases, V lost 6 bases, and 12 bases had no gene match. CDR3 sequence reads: CASRPDRVGRGYTF. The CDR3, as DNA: TGTGCCAGCAGGCCAGACAGGGTGGGACGCGGCTACACCTTC.

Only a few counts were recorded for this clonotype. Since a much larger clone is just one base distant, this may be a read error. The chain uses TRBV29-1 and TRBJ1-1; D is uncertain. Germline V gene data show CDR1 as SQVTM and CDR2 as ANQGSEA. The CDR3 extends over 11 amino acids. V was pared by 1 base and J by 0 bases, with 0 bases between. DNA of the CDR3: TGCAGCGTTGAAGTGAACACTGAAGCTTTCTTT. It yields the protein CSVEVNTEAFF.

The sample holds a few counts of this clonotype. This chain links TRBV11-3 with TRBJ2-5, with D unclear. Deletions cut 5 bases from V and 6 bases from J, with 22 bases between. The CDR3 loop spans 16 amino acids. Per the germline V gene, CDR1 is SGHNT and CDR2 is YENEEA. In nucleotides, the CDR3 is TGTGCCAGCAGCGCCAGAGGCTTTAATCCTCAACAGACCCAGTACTTC. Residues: CASSARGFNPQQTQYF. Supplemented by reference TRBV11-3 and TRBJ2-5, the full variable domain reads EAGVVQSPRYKIIEKKQPVAFWCNPISGHNTLYWYLQNLGQGPELLIRYENEEAVDDSQLPKDRFSAERLKGVDSTLKIQPAELGDSAVYLCASSARGFNPQQTQYFGPGTRLLVL.

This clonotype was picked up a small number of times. The CDR3 protein is CASSSPGRPGYGYTF. As DNA, the CDR3 is TGTGCCAGCAGTTCTCCAGGGAGGCCGGGGTATGGCTACACCTTC. This rearrangement joins TRBV27 to TRBJ1-2; D may be TRBD1 (5 bases). The CDR3 has 15 residues. In germline, CDR1 is MNHEY, CDR2 SMNVEV (reference sequence). V lost 4 bases, J lost 5 bases, and 17 bases lay in between.